This TCR beta chain was profiled in a study of shared clonotypes between healthy human individuals. Regarding the study as a whole: Sequencing depth was predicted to influence how clonotypes are shared among donors. Larger richness was generally estimated for naive than memory subsets.

From germline, CDR1 is SNHLY and CDR2 FYNNEI. V lost 6 bases and J 9 bases, leaving 9 bases between the germline ends. The CDR3 totals 11 residues. About this clone: Its antigen is not known.

Data came from immunoSEQ multiplex PCR; TCRdb stores just in-frame clones and leaves some out. In the table there are about 980,000 clones, approximately 76% of which are singletons. Input material: memory CD4+ T cells sorted from blood. The sample's subset: CD45RA-negative fraction. This TCR came from a man between 18 and 35 years old in good health. This chain uses TRBV2 with TRBJ2-1; D not certain. CDR3 in amino acids: CASRVGIEQFF. The CDR3 DNA reads TGTGCCAGCAGGGTAGGGATTGAGCAGTTCTTC.